This TCR beta chain was retrieved from a study of OX40 agonist ivuxolimab in advanced cancers. Background on the whole study: Ivuxolimab, which targeted the costimulatory receptor OX40 (CD134), was an agonistic, fully human IgG2 monoclonal antibody. Intravenous ivuxolimab was administered to patients every 2 weeks at six dose levels: 0.01, 0.1, 0.3, 1.5, 3 and 10 mg/kg. Among the 50 to 55 dose-escalation patients, about 20 had hepatocellular carcinoma, approximately 15 melanoma, 9 renal cell carcinoma and 9 head and neck cancer. In the dose-escalation cohort, 70% to 85% of patients were male, and the mean age was around 60 years, with a range of about 23 to 90. Prior anti-PD-1, anti-PD-L1 or anti-CTLA-4 therapy was permitted, and checkpoint inhibitors had been received by approximately 39% of dose-escalation patients. Three dose-escalation patients achieved partial responses, one with hepatocellular carcinoma and two with cutaneous melanoma. Peripheral TCRbeta sequencing was intended to test whether TCR sequence diversity was altered and clonal T-cell expansion was caused by ivuxolimab. The paper reports the monotherapy dose-escalation portion (N ≈ 52 patients) of the phase I ivuxolimab trial.

Concerning this clone itself: The antigen it binds to is not known. It has no much larger one-base neighbor in the sample; base qualities were not kept.

General study outcomes and caveats: Antigen specificity was not determined for the clonally expanded peripheral T cells. At doses of 0.1 to 3.0 mg/kg, clonal expansion of both CD4+ and CD8+ blood T cells was observed from baseline to week 6. Low levels of normalized T-cell clonal expansion were also seen in some nonresponding patients. On average, CD8+ T cells showed more expanded clones than CD4+ T cells after ivuxolimab. In partial responders in the 0.1-3.0 mg/kg groups, normalized peripheral clonal expansion was found to be among the lowest, especially among CD8+ T cells.

To sequence the TCRbeta CDR3 region, genomic DNA was isolated from the sorted cells. TCRbeta CDR3 regions were sequenced using the immunoSEQ Assay. The table comes from immuneACCESS by way of TCRdb, which keeps in-frame sequences with V and J called. Part of the clones is missing from these tables; in studies checked, under half for an unresolved V gene and the rest for unknown reasons. This sample has about 52,000 clones in its table, and approximately 83% of those were observed once. Around 12% of the sample belongs to the ten largest clones. The trial excluded patients who had a history of autoimmune disease or were on systemic immunosuppression. In every dose cohort, peripheral blood was drawn for TCR sequencing at baseline, cycle 4 day 1, and cycle 7 day 1. Samples came from an open-label, multicenter, first-in-human phase I dose-escalation trial of ivuxolimab. Adults with locally advanced or metastatic melanoma, renal cell carcinoma, hepatocellular carcinoma or head and neck squamous cell carcinoma were enrolled in the trial. CD4+ and CD8+ T cells were sorted separately from peripheral blood before TCR sequencing.

The CDR3, cysteine through phenylalanine, is 15 amino acids long. Only the CDR3 DNA is retained, 45 bases long and in frame from the first base. Relative to germline, V is missing 2 bases and J is missing 8 bases, with 8 bases of the junction outside any gene match. Per the germline V gene (reference sequence), MNHNY is the CDR1 and SVGAGI is the CDR2. The starting material was CD4+ or CD8+ T cells sorted from blood, obtained in a trial of the OX40 agonist ivuxolimab. The sequence was obtained from an adult with an advanced solid tumor such as melanoma, head and neck, liver or kidney cancer. The chain links TRBV6-6 with TRBJ1-4, with 7 bases matching TRBD1. The nucleotide sequence is given as TGTGCCAGCAGTTACCGGACAGGAATTGCCGAAAAACTGTTTTTT. This codes for CASSYRTGIAEKLFF.